The TCR beta chain described here comes from a study of T cells after somatic rescue of genetic block (dated by TCRdb to about 2020). General notes on the study: What the study looked at was long-term robustness, specifically in a T-cell system that came about through somatic rescue of a genetic block in T-cell development.

Its CDR3 holds 14 amino acids, cysteine through phenylalanine. The read is trimmed to its CDR3 DNA, 42 bases read in frame from base 1. As encoded in the germline V gene, CDR1 is SGDLS while CDR2 is YYNGEE. The V end gives up 4 bases and the J end 10 bases, leaving 8 bases in the junction not matched to a gene. Library generation was performed with the immunoSEQ multiplex PCR assay. The table comes from immuneACCESS by way of TCRdb, which keeps in-frame sequences with V and J called. Part of the clones is missing from these tables; in studies checked, under half for an unresolved V gene and the rest for unknown reasons. The sample data list about 120,000 clones, and about 89% of these were observed just once. The ten largest clones capture 1.4% to 1.5% of the sample. This clone was found a few times. The antigen it binds to is not known. Base qualities are not provided; no much larger clone lies one nucleotide away.

The specimen sequenced was peripheral blood mononuclear cells (PBMCs). The chain is assembled from TRBV9 and TRBJ1-6, with 7 bases in between that match TRBD1. The sequence was obtained from a woman younger than 30. The CDR3 region reads CASSTRQGESPLHF. The nucleotide sequence reads as follows: TGTGCCAGCAGCACCCGACAGGGCGAGTCACCCCTCCACTTT.